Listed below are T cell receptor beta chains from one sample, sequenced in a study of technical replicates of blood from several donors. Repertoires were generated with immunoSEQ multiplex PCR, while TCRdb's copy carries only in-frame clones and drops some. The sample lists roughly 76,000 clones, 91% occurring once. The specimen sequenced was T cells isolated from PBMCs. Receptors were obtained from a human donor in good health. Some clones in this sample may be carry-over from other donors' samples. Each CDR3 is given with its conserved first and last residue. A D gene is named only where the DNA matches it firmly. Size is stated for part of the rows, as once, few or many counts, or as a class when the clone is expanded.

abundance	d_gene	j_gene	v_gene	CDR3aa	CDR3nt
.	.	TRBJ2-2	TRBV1	CTSSQMGQGAITGELFF	TGCACCAGCAGCCAAATGGGACAGGGGGCCATCACCGGGGAGCTGTTTTTT
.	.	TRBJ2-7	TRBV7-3	CASSPITRQQGNPLYF	TGTGCCAGCAGCCCCATAACACGACAGCAGGGCAACCCCCTGTACTTC
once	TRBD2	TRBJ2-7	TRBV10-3	CAISDRTSIYEQYF	TGTGCCATCAGTGACAGGACTAGCATTTACGAGCAGTACTTC
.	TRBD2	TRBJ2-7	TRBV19	CASSIVHGRYEQYF	TGTGCCAGTAGTATAGTTCACGGGAGGTACGAGCAGTACTTC
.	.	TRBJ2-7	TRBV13	CASSPYRDTSYEQYF	TGTGCCAGCAGCCCCTACCGGGACACTTCATACGAGCAGTACTTC
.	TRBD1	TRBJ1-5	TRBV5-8	CASSAGTGAQPQHF	TGTGCCAGCAGTGCCGGGACAGGGGCCCAGCCCCAGCATTTT
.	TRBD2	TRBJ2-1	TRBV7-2	CASSLAAGGSGEQFF	TGTGCCAGCAGCTTAGCAGCGGGAGGGAGCGGTGAGCAGTTCTTC
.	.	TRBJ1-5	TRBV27	CASSPGRNQPQHF	TGTGCCAGCAGTCCTGGCCGCAATCAGCCCCAGCATTTT
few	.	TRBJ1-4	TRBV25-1	CASSEWAGKGEKLFF	TGTGCCAGCAGTGAATGGGCAGGGAAAGGTGAAAAACTGTTTTTT
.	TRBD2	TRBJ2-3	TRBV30	CAWGLAGGTDTQYF	TGTGCCTGGGGACTAGCGGGAGGGACAGATACGCAGTATTTT
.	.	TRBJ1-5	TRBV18	CASSPPRDGANQPQHF	TGTGCCAGCTCACCACCGAGAGACGGAGCGAATCAGCCCCAGCATTTT
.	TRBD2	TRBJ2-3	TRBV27	CASSLSGGPADTQYF	TGTGCCAGCAGTTTATCGGGAGGGCCCGCAGATACGCAGTATTTT
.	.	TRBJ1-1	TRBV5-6	CASSLWAGMNTEAFF	TGTGCCAGCAGCTTGTGGGCCGGCATGAACACTGAAGCTTTCTTT
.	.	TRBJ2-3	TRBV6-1	CAAKASGTDTQYF	TGTGCAGCTAAGGCTAGCGGCACAGATACGCAGTATTTT
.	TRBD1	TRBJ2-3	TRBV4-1	CASSQDFGTGDTQYF	TGCGCCAGCAGCCAAGATTTCGGGACAGGAGATACGCAGTATTTT